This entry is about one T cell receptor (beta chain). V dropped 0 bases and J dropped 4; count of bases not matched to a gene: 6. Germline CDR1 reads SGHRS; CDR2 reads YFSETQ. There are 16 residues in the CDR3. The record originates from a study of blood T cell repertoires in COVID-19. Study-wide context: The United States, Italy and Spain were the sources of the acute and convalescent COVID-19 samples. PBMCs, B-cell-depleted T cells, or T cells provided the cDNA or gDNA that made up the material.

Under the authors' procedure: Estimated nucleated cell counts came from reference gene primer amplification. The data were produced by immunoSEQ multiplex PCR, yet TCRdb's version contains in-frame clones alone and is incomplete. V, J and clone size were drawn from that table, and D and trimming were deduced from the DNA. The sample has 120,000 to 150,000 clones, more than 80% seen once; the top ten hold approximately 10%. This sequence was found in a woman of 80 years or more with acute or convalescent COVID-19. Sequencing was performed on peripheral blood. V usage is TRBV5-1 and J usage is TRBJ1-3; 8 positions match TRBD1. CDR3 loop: CASSLGPQGEGNTIYF. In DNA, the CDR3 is TGCGCCAGCAGCTTGGGCCCACAGGGGGAAGGAAACACCATATATTTT.